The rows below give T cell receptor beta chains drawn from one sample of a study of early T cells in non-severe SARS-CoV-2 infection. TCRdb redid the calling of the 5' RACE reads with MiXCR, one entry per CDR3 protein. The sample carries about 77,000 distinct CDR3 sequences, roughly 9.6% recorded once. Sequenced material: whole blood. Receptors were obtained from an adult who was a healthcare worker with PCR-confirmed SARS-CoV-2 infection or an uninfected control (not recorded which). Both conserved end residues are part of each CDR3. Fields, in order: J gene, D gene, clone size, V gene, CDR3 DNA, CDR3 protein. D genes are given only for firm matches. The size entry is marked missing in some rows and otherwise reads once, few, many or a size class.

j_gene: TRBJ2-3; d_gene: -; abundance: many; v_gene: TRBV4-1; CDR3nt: TGCGCCAGCAGCCAAGATCAGTTCACAGATACGCAGTATTTT; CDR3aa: CASSQDQFTDTQYF
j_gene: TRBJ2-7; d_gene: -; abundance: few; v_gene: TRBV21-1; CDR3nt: TGTGCCAGCAGCAAATTCATCATTGGGACAGGGCACTACGAGCAGTACTTC; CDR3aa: CASSKFIIGTGHYEQYF
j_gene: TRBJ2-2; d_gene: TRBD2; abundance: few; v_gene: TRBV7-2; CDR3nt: TGTGCCAGCAGAGCGGGAGTGAACACCGGGGAGCTGTTTTTT; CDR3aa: CASRAGVNTGELFF
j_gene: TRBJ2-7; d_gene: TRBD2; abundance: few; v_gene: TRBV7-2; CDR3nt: TGCGCCAGCAGCAGACGACTAGCGTACGAGCAGTACTTC; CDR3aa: CASSRRLAYEQYF
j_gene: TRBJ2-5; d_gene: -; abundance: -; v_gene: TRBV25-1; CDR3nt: TGTCAATTCCCGGGGTCCCAGTACTTC; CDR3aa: CQFPGSQYF
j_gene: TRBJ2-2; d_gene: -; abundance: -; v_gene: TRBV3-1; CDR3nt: TGTGCCAGCAGCCAAGCCCGGGGCGAGGAGCTGTTTTTT; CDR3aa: CASSQARGEELFF
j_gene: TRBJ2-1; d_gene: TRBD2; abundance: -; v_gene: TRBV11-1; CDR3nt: TGTGCCAGCAGCTTAGCGGGACTAGTAAACAATGAGCAGTTCTTC; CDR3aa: CASSLAGLVNNEQFF
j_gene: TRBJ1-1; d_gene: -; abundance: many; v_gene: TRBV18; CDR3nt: TGTGCCAGCTCACCAAGGAGACAGGAGAACACTGAAGCTTTCTTT; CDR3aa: CASSPRRQENTEAFF
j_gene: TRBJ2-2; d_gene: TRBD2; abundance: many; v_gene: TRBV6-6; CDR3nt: TGTGCCAGCAGAGGTGGTCTAGCGGGAGTGACCGGGGAGCTGTTTTTT; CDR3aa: CASRGGLAGVTGELFF
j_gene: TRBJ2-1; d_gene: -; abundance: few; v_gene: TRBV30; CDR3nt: TGTGCCTGGAGTGTAGGGACCCAGCGAAGAGATGAGCAGTTCTTC; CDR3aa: CAWSVGTQRRDEQFF
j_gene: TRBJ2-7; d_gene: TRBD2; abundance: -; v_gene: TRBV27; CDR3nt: TGTGCCAGCAGGCCGACTAGCGGGAGGGCGGTGGTACACGAGCAGTACTTC; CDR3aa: CASRPTSGRAVVHEQYF
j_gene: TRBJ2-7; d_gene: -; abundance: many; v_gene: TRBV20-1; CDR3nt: TGCAGTGCTAGAGAACCGCGGGGAACCTACGAGCAGTACTTC; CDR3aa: CSAREPRGTYEQYF
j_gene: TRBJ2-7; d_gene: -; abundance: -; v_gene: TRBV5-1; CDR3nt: TGCGCCAGCAGCCTGGAGACAGACGGACCCTACGAGCAGTACTTC; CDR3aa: CASSLETDGPYEQYF
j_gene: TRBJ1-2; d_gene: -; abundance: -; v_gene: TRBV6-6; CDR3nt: TGTGCCAGCAGTTACTCCGGCAGAGTCATCTATGGCTACACCTTC; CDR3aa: CASSYSGRVIYGYTF
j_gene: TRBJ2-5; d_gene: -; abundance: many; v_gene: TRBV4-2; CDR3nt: TGTGCCAGCAGCCAAGTTAACGGAGGGACCCAGTACTTC; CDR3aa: CASSQVNGGTQYF
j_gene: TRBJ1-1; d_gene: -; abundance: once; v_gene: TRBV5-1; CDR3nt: TGCGCCAGCAGCTGGGACATCATGAACACTGAAGCTTTCTTT; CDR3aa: CASSWDIMNTEAFF
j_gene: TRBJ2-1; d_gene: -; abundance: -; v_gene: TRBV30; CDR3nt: TGTGCCTGGGAGGAGGGGGAGCAGTTCTTC; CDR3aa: CAWEEGEQFF
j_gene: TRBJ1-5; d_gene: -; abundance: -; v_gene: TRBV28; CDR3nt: TGTGCCAGCACAGGGATCAATCAGCCCCAGCATTTT; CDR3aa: CASTGINQPQHF
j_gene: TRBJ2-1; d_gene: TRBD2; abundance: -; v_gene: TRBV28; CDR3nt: TGTGCCAGCACGGGGGGGAGGGGCTACAATGAGCAGTTCTTC; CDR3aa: CASTGGRGYNEQFF
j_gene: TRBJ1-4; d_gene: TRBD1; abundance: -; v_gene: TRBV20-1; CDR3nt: TGCAGTGCTAGAGATCGACAGGGCATTGAAAAACTGTTTTTT; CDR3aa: CSARDRQGIEKLFF
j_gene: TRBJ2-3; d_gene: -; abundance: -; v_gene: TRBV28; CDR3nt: TGTGCCAGCAGTTTCAGCGTAAGAACAGATACGCAGTATTTT; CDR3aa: CASSFSVRTDTQYF
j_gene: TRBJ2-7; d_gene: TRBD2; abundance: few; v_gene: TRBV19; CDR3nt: TGTGCCAGTAGTATACGGACTAGCGGGGGCTACGAGCAGTACTTC; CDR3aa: CASSIRTSGGYEQYF
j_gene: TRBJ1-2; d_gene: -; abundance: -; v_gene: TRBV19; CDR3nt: TGTGCCAGTAGTAGCCTCTCTGAGTCTTTCTATGGCTACACCTTC; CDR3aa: CASSSLSESFYGYTF
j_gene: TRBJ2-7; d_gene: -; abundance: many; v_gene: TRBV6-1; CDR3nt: TGTGCCAGCGTTCCGGACCCGCGGAGCTACGAGCAGTACTTC; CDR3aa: CASVPDPRSYEQYF
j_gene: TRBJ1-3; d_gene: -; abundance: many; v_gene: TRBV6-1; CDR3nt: TGTGCCGGACAGAGCTCTGGAAACACCATATATTTT; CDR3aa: CAGQSSGNTIYF